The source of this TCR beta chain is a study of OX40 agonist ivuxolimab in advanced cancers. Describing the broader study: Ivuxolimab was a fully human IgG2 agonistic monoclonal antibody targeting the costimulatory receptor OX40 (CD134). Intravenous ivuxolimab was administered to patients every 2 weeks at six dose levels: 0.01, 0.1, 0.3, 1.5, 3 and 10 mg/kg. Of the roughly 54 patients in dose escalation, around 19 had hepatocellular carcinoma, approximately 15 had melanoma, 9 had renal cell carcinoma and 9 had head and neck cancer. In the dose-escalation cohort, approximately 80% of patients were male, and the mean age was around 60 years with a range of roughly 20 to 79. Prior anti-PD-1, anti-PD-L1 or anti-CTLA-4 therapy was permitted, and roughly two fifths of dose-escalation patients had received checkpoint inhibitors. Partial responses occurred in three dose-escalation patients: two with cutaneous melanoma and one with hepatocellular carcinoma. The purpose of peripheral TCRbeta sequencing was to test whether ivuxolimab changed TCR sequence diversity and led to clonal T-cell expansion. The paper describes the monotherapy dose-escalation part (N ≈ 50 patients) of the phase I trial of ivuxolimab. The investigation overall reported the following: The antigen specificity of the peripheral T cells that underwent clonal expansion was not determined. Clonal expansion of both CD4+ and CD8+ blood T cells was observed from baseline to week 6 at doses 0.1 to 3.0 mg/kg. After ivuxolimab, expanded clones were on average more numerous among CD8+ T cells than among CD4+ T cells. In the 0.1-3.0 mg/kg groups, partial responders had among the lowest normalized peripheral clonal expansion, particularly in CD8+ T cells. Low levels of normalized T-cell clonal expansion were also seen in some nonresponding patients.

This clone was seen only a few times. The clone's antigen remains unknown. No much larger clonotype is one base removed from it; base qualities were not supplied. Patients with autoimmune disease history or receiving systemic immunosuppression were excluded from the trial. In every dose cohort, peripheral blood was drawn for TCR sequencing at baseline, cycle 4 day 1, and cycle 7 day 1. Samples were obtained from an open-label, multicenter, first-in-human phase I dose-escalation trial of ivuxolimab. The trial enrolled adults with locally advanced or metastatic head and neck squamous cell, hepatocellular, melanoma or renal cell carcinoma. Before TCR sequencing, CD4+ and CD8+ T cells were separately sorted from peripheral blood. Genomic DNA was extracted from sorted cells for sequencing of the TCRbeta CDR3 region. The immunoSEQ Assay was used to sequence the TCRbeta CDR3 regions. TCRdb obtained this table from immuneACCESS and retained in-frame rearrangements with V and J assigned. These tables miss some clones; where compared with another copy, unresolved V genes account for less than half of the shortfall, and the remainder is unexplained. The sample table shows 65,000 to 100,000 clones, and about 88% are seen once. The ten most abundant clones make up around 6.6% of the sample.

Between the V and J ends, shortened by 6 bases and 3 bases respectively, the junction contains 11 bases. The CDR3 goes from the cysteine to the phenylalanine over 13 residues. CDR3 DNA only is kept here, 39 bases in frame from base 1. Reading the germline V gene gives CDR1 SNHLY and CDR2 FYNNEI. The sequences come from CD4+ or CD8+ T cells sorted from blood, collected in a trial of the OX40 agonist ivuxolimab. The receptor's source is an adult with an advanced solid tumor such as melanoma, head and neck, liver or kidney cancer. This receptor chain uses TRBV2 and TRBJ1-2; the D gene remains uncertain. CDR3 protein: CASSQLNDYGYTF. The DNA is TGTGCCAGCAGCCAGTTAAATGACTATGGCTACACCTTC.